This TCR beta chain was found in a study of a mutant IDH1 vaccine in newly diagnosed glioma. For the study at large: Before enrollment, the patients had been treated with radiotherapy alone, temozolomide alone, or both together. Most of them had received both. Visit timing is recorded as week 35 for V12 and week 47 for V13.

Details on this clone: Its antigen remains unidentified.

Measured with immunoSEQ multiplex PCR; TCRdb has only the in-frame clones, and not every one. The table includes about 55,000 clones, approximately 76% detected once. Time point reported: week 47, end of study. Vaccinated patients received 300 ug of mutant IDH1 20-mer peptide per dose, with topical imiquimod. The sequencing here drew on PBMCs, taken from a glioma patient whose treatment included an IDH1 peptide vaccine. The receptor was derived from a woman in her thirties or forties with glioma. Some clones in this sample may be carry-over from other donors' samples.

In DNA, the CDR3 is TGCAGCGTTGAAGATCGCAGGGGTTACGAGCAGTACTTC. Translated, it gives CSVEDRRGYEQYF. V usage is TRBV29-1 and J usage is TRBJ2-7; D might be TRBD1 (6 bases). Between the trimmed V and J ends, which lost 0 bases and 4 bases, there was a span of 10 bases. The CDR3 contains 13 residues. Germline V CDR1 and CDR2: SQVTM, ANQGSEA.